The text below deals with one TCR beta chain. Its antigen is undetermined. This entry is derived from a study of T-cell memory formation after mild COVID-19. The wider study: Largely donor-specific sequence clusters came from a couple of donors.

This CDR3 has 14 amino acids. Germline CDR1 SQVTM, CDR2 ANQGSEA. V lost 4 bases and J lost 6, with 16 bases in between. Study results and caveats: Memory cells collected pre-infection included some clones that later responded, suggesting cross-reactive memory joined.

Libraries for TCRalpha and TCRbeta carried sample barcodes and unique molecular identifiers via 5'RACE. TCRdb processed the 5' RACE reads anew with MiXCR; each CDR3 protein has one entry. The sample shows about 210,000 distinct CDR3 sequences, more than 25% of them seen only once. V and J are TRBV29-1 and TRBJ2-1, with D perhaps matching TRBD2 (5 bases). The sequence came from an adult woman who had mild COVID-19 (a few samples of this study predate the infection). Cell type and time point are not known. The sequenced sample consisted of PBMCs or a T cell subset sorted from them (not recorded which). The CDR3, as DNA: TGCAGCGTTGTAGTGGGAGATTGGTTCAATGAGCAGTTCTTC. This encodes CSVVVGDWFNEQFF.